The subject of this entry is one T cell receptor beta chain. The antigen remains undetermined. This CDR3 is built from 18 residues. The ends lost 0 bases at V and 0 bases at J; junction bases unmatched: 6. In germline, CDR1 is LGHNA, CDR2 YNFKEQ. These data come from a study of T cell responses to AZD1222 COVID-19 vaccine. In the study overall: Timing groups of about 4 and about 12 weeks for second doses were pooled. Study-level points and caveats: The CD4 TCRs associated with vaccination extended across spike and predominated at 160-218 and 743-854. Epitopes outside B.1.351 and B.1.1.7 mutated regions reportedly drew nearly half of spike TCRs. No day 14 peak samples; only post-peak repertoires were characterized.

The protocol was immunoSEQ multiplex PCR, while the TCRdb copy is restricted to in-frame clones and leaves out a portion. The data show 150,000 or so clones, 80% to 90% seen once. The V call is TRBV4-2, the J call TRBJ2-1, with 9 positions matching TRBD2. The material sequenced was peripheral blood, taken on day 0 of AZD1222 vaccination. This TCR derives from an adult in good health. As DNA, the CDR3 is TGTGCCAGCAGCCAAGATTCAGCGGGGGGACTCTCCTACAATGAGCAGTTCTTC. This gives the protein CASSQDSAGGLSYNEQFF.